This TCR beta chain appears in the sequencing data of a study of STAT5B mutations in CD4+ large granular lymphocyte leukemia. J lost 5 bases, V lost 5 bases, and 4 bases had no gene match. CDR1 SNHLY and CDR2 FYNNEI come from the germline V gene. This CDR3 contains 14 residues. Repertoires were generated with immunoSEQ multiplex PCR, while TCRdb's copy carries only in-frame clones and drops some. This table holds 20,000 to 25,000 clones, around 76% found once. The V and J genes are TRBV2 and TRBJ2-3; 10 nucleotides agree with TRBD1. The clonotype was recovered from a human donor in good health. What was sequenced was CD4+ T cells from blood buffy coats. In DNA, the CDR3 is TGTGCCAGCAGTATCGGACAGGGGGTAGATACGCAGTATTTT. Amino acid sequence: CASSIGQGVDTQYF.